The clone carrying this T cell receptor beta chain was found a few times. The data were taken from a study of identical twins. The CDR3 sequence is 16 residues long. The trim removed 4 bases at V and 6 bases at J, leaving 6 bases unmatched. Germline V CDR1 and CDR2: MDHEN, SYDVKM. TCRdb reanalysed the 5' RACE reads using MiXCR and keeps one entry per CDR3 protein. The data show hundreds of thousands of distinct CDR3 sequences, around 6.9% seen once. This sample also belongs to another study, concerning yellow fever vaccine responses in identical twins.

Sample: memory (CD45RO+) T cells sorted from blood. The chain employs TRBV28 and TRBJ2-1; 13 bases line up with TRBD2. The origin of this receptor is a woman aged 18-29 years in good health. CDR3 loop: CASSSATSGRSNEQFF. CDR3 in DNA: TGTGCCAGCAGTTCTGCGACTAGCGGGAGGAGCAATGAGCAGTTCTTC.